Listed below are T cell receptor beta chains from one sample, sequenced in a study of shared clonotypes between healthy human individuals. The table came from immunoSEQ multiplex PCR; TCRdb's copy has only in-frame clones and leaves some out. Among about 500,000 clones listed, roughly three quarters were seen once. The specimen sequenced was PBMCs. The source is a woman aged 35 to 49 in good health. Some clones in this sample may be carry-over from other donors' samples. CDR3s leave out the opening cysteine and the closing phenylalanine or tryptophan. Expanded clones are given a class, and other clones once, few, many or no size at all.

abundance	v_gene	len	j_gene	CDR3aa
few	TRBV5-6	12	TRBJ1-3	ASSRPGQGNTIY
NA	TRBV4-1	15	TRBJ2-4	ASSQDGAAEAKNIQY
NA	TRBV7-8	14	TRBJ2-1	ASSFSSGSRGGEQF
NA	TRBV28	11	TRBJ1-1	ATIDRASAEAF
NA	TRBV18	12	TRBJ2-5	ASSPPGQGFTQY
NA	TRBV6-5	12	TRBJ1-1	ASSFLGGNTEAF
NA	TRBV27	12	TRBJ1-2	ASSLGGGDYGYT
NA	TRBV18	11	TRBJ1-1	ASSLGKGTEAF
NA	TRBV5-6	11	TRBJ1-2	ASSPTGRGGYT
NA	TRBV2	11	TRBJ2-1	ASSRPTNNEQF
NA	TRBV7-9	11	TRBJ2-7	ASQQGYPYEQY
NA	TRBV5-4	11	TRBJ1-2	ASSLQGARGYT
NA	TRBV6-5	12	TRBJ1-4	ASRTGQGNEKLF
few	TRBV4-3	16	TRBJ2-5	ASSHEWLPGTARGSQY
NA	TRBV6-4	15	TRBJ2-1	ASRERLAGGPANEQF
NA	TRBV28	15	TRBJ1-1	ASSLISGILLNTEAF
once	TRBV5-1	12	TRBJ2-2	ASSLVPGSGELF
NA	TRBV7-2	12	TRBJ1-5	ASSLTQGSDPQH
NA	TRBV5-1	11	TRBJ2-5	ASMTSGYETQY
NA	TRBV9	12	TRBJ2-7	ASSVEVIPSEQY
NA	TRBV30	14	TRBJ2-3	AWSVQQRTPTDTQY
NA	TRBV18	16	TRBJ2-1	ASSHLPPGTSRNNEQF
NA	TRBV6-5	12	TRBJ2-1	ASSYSSSYNEQF
NA	TRBV28	13	TRBJ2-7	ASSTGGGSSYEQY
NA	TRBV28	15	TRBJ2-7	ASSLLSRGRGGYEQY
NA	TRBV27	12	TRBJ1-3	ASSLTRGGNTIY
few	TRBV25-1	13	TRBJ2-5	ASSEQTGGGETQY
NA	TRBV19	13	TRBJ1-2	ASSPNFETGHGYT
NA	TRBV19	13	TRBJ2-5	ASSRGAGQQETQY
few	TRBV10-3	13	TRBJ2-3	AISLAGEYTDTQY
NA	TRBV27	13	TRBJ2-4	ASSPRGPIKNIQY
once	TRBV30	12	TRBJ2-7	AWSRGQGVYEQY